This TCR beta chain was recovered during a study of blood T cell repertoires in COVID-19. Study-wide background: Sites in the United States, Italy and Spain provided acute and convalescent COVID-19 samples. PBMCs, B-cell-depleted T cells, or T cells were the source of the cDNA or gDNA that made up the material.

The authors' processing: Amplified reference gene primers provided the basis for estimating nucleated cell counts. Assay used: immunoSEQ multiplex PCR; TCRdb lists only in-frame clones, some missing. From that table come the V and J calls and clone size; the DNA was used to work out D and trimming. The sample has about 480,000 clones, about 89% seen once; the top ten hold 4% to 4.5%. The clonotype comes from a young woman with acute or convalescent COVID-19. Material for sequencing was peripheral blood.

The CDR3: CATSIRDTNTGELFF. The CDR3 bases are TGTGCCACTTCCATTAGGGACACCAACACCGGGGAGCTGTTTTTT. The rearrangement uses TRBV28 and TRBJ2-2, with D tentatively TRBD1 (6 bases). This CDR3 has 15 residues. Looked up from germline, CDR1 is MDHEN and CDR2 is SYDVKM. Trimming shortened V by 10 bases and J by 2 bases, and 17 bases separated the two germline ends.